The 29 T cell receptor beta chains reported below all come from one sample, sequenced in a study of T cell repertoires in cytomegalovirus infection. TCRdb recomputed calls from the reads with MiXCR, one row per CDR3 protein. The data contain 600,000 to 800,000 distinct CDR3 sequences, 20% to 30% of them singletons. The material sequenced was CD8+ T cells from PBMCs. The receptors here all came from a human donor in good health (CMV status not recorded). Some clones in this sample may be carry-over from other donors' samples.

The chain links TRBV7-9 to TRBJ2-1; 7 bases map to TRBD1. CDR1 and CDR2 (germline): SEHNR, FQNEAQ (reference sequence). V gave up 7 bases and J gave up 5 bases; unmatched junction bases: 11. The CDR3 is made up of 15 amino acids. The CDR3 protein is CASTLKGAPHNEQFF. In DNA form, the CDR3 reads TGTGCCAGCACCCTAAAGGGGGCTCCACACAATGAGCAGTTCTTC.

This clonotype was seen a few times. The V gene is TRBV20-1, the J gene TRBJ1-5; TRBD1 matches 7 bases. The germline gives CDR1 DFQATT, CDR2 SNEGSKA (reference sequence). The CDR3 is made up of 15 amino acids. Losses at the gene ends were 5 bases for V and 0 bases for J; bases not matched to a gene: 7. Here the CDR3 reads CSAFTGDYSNQPQHF. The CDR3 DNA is TGCAGTGCTTTTACAGGGGATTATAGCAATCAGCCCCAGCATTTT.

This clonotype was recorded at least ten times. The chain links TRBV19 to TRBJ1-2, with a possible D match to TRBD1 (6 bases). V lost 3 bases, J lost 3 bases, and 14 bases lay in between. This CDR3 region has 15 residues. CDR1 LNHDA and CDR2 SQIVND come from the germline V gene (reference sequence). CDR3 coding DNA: TGTGCCAGTAGTATTCGAACAGGGCTCGACTATGGCTACACCTTC. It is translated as CASSIRTGLDYGYTF. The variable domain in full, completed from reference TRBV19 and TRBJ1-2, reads DGGITQSPKYLFRKEGQNVTLSCEQNLNHDAMYWYRQDPGQGLRLIYYSQIVNDFQKGDIAEGYSVSREKKESFPLTVTSAQKNPTAFYLCASSIRTGLDYGYTFGSGTRLTVV.

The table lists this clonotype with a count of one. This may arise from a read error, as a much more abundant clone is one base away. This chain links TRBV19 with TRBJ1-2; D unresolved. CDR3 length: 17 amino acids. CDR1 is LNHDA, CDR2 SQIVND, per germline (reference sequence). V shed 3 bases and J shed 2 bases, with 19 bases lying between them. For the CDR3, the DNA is TGTGCCAGTAGTATTATAGCGAGGATAACGAACAACTATGGCTACACCTTC. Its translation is CASSIIARITNNYGYTF.

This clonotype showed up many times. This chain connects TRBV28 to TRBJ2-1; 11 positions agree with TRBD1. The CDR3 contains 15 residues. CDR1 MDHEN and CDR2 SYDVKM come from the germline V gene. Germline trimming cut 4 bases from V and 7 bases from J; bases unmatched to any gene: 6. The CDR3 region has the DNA TGTGCCAGCAGTTCCCGGACAGGGGGCCTGAATGAGCAGTTCTTC. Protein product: CASSSRTGGLNEQFF.

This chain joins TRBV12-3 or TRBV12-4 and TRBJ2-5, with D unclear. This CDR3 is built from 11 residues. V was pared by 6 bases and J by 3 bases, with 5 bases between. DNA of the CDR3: TGTGCCAGCAGCAAGAAAGAGACCCAGTACTTC. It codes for CASSKKETQYF.

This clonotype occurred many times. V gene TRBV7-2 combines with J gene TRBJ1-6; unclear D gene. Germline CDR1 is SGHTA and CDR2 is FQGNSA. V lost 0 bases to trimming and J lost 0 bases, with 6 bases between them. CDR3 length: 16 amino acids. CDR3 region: CASSLAQSSYNSPLHF. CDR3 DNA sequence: TGTGCCAGCAGCTTAGCGCAGAGCTCCTATAATTCACCCCTCCACTTT.

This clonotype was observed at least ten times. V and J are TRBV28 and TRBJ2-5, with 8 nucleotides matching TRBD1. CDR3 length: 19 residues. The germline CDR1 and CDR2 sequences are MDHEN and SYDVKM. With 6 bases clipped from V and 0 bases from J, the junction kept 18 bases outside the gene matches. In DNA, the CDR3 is TGTGCCAGCAGAGCATCACCGGGACAGGCCTCCCTGTACCAAGAGACCCAGTACTTC. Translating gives CASRASPGQASLYQETQYF.

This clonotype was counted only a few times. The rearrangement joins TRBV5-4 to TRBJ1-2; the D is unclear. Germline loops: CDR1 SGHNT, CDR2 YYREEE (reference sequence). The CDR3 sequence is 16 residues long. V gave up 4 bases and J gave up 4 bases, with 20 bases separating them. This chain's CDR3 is CASSPEAGFQAYGYTF. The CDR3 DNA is TGTGCCAGCAGCCCTGAGGCAGGATTCCAGGCCTATGGCTACACCTTC.

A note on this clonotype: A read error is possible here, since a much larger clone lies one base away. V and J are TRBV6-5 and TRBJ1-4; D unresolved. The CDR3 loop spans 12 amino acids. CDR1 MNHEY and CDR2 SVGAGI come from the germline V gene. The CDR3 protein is CAGSYSKGKLFF. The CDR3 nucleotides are TGTGCCGGCAGTTACTCGAAAGGAAAACTGTTTTTT.

CDR3 region: CASSQDGTSGNTIYF. As DNA, the CDR3 is TGCGCCAGCAGCCAGGACGGGACCTCTGGAAACACCATATATTTT. The chain joins TRBV4-1 to TRBJ1-3; the D gene is possibly TRBD1 (5 bases). Trimming pared 3 bases from V and 0 bases from J, leaving 9 bases between. Germline CDR1 and CDR2: MGHRA and YSYEKL. The CDR3 loop spans 15 amino acids.

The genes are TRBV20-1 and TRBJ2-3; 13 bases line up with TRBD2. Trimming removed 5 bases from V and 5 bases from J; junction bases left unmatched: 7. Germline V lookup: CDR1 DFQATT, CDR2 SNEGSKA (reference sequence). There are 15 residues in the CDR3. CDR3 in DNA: TGCAGTGCTCCTCGAAGACTAGCGGGGGGAGATACGCAGTATTTT. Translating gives CSAPRRLAGGDTQYF.

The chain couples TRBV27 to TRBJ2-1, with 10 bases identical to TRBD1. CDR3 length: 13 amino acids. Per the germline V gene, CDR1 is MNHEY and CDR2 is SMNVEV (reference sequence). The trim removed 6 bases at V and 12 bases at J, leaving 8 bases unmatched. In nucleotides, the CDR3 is TGTGCCAGCAGCTTACCTGACAGGGGGCCGCAGTTCTTC. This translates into CASSLPDRGPQFF.

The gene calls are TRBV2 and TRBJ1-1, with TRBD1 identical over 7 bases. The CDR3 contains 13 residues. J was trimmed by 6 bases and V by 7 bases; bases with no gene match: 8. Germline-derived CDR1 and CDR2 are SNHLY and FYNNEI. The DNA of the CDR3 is TGTGCCAGCACCCGACAGGGATCGGCTGAAGCTTTCTTT. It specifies CASTRQGSAEAFF.

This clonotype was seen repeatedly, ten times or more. CDR3 in DNA: TGTGCCACCAGCAGAGATTCGACTAGCGCGAGCTCCTACAATGAGCAGTTCTTC. Protein product: CATSRDSTSASSYNEQFF. The chain has TRBV15 and TRBJ2-1; 8 bases match TRBD2. This CDR3 is 18 amino acids long. The germline V gene has CDR1 LNHNV and CDR2 YYDKDF (reference sequence). J lost 0 bases, V lost 0 bases, and 7 bases had no gene match.

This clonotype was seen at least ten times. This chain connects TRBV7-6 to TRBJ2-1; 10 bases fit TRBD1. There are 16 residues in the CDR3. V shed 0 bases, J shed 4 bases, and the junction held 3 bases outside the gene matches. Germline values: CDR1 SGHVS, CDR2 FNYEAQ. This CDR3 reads CASSLAGQGRYNEQFF. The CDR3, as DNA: TGTGCCAGCAGCTTAGCGGGACAGGGGAGATACAATGAGCAGTTCTTC.

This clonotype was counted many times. Written as DNA, the CDR3 is TGTGCCAGCAGCTCCGACCGGGGGTGGGTGAGGACGGACACCGGGGAGCTGTTTTTT. Amino acid sequence: CASSSDRGWVRTDTGELFF. This rearrangement joins TRBV7-2 to TRBJ2-2; possibly TRBD2 for D (6 bases). There are 19 residues in the CDR3. Deletions cut 4 bases from V and 3 bases from J, with 24 bases between. CDR1 is SGHTA, CDR2 FQGNSA, per germline.

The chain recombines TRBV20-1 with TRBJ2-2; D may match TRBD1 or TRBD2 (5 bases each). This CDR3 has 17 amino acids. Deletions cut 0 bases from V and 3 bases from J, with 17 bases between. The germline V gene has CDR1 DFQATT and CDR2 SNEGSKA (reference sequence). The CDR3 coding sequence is TGCAGTGCTAGAGATCTTATGTGGGACCCGCACACCGGGGAGCTGTTTTTT. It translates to CSARDLMWDPHTGELFF.

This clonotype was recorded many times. Here the CDR3 reads CASSLRIGHTGELFF. The CDR3 DNA follows: TGTGCCAGCAGCTTAAGAATAGGGCACACCGGGGAGCTGTTTTTT. This chain connects TRBV7-6 to TRBJ2-2; D not resolved. The germline CDR1 and CDR2 sequences are SGHVS and FNYEAQ. The V and J ends lost 2 bases and 3 bases respectively, with 10 bases between them. The CDR3 totals 15 residues. Full variable domain (rest looked up from reference TRBV7-6 and TRBJ2-2): GAGVSQSPRYKVTKRGQDVALRCDPISGHVSLYWYRQALGQGPEFLTYFNYEAQQDKSGLPNDRFSAERPEGSISTLTIQRTEQRDSAMYRCASSLRIGHTGELFFGEGSRLTVL.

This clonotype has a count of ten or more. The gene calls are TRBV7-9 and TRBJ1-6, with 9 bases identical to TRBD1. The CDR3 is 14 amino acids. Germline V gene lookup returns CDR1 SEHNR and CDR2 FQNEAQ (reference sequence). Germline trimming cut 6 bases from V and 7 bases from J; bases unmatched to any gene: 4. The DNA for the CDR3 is TGTGCCAGCAGATTTGACAGGGGGAATTCACCCCTCCACTTT. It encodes CASRFDRGNSPLHF.

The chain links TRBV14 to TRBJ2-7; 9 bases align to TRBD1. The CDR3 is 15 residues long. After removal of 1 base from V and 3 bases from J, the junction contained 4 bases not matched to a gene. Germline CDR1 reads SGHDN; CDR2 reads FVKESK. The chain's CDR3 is CASSQGTGAFYEQYF. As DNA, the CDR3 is TGTGCCAGCAGCCAAGGGACAGGGGCCTTCTACGAGCAGTACTTC. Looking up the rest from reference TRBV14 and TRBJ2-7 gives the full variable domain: EAGVTQFPSHSVIEKGQTVTLRCDPISGHDNLYWYRRVMGKEIKFLLHFVKESKQDESGMPNNRFLAERTGGTYSTLKVQPAELEDSGVYFCASSQGTGAFYEQYFGPGTRLTVT.

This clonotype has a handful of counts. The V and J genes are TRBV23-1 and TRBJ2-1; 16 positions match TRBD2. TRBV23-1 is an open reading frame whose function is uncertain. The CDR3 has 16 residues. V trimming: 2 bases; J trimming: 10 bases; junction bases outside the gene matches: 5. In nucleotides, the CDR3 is TGCGCCAGCAGTCAAGGGACTAGCGGGGGGGACCAAGAGCAGTTCTTC. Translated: CASSQGTSGGDQEQFF.

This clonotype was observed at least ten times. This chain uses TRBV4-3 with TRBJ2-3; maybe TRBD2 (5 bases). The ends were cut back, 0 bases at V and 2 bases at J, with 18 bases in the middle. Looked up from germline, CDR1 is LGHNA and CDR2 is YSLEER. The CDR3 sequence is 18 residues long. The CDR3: CASSQDNPPGSHTDTQYF. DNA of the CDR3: TGCGCCAGCAGCCAAGATAACCCTCCGGGATCGCACACAGATACGCAGTATTTT.

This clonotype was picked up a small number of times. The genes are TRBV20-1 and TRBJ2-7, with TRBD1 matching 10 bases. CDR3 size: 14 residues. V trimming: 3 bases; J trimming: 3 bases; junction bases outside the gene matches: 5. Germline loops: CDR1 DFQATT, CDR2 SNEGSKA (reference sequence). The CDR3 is CSASPDRGNYEQYF. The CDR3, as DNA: TGCAGTGCTAGCCCGGACAGGGGGAACTACGAGCAGTACTTC.

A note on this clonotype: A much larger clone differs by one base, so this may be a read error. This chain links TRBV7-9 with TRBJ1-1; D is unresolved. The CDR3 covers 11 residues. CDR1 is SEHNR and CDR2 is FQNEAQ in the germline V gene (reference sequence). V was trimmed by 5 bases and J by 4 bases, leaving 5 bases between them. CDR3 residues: CASSTTTEAFF. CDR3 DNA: TGTGCCAGCAGCACGACCACTGAAGCTTTCTTT.

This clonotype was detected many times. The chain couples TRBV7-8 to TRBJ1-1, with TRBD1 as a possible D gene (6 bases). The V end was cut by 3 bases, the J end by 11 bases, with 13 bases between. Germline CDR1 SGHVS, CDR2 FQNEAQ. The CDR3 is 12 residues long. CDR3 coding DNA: TGTGCCAGCAGCTTGGACGGGGACAAGGCTTTCTTT. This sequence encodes CASSLDGDKAFF. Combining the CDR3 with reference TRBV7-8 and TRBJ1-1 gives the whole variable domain GAGVSQSPRYKVAKRGQDVALRCDPISGHVSLFWYQQALGQGPEFLTYFQNEAQLDKSGLPSDRFFAERPEGSVSTLKIQRTQQEDSAVYLCASSLDGDKAFFGQGTRLTVV.

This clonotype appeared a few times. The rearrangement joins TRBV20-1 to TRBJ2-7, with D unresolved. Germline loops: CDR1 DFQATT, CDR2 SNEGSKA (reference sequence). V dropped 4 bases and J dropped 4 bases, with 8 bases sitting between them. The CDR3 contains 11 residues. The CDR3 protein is CSATDKYEQYF. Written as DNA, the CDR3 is TGCAGTGCTACCGACAAATACGAGCAGTACTTC.

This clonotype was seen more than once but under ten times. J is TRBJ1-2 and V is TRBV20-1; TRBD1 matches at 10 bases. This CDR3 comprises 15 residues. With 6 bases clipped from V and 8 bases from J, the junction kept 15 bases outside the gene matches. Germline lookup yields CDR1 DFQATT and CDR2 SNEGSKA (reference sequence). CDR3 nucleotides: TGCAGTGCCGGGACAGGGGAAGCACCCATAGGAGGCTACACCTTC. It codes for CSAGTGEAPIGGYTF.

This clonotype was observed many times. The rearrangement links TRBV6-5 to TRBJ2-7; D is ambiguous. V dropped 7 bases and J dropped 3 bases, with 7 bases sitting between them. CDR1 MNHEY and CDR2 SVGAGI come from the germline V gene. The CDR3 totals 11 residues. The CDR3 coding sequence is TGTGCCAGCACCTCAGGCTACGAGCAGTACTTC. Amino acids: CASTSGYEQYF.